This T cell receptor beta chain was recovered during a study of early T cells in non-severe SARS-CoV-2 infection. V dropped 3 bases and J dropped 14; count of bases not matched to a gene: 10. Germline CDR1 SGHTA, CDR2 FQGNSA. This CDR3 has 14 residues. A word on this clonotype: Antigen unknown.

TCRdb re-analysed the 5' RACE reads in MiXCR, keeping a single row per CDR3 protein. The sample includes tens of thousands of distinct CDR3 sequences, more than 10% of them seen just once. Points from the study as a whole: Missing private and CD4 specificities, VDJdb matching favored anti-spike CD8 responses.

This TCR was recovered from an adult who was a healthcare worker with PCR-confirmed SARS-CoV-2 infection or an uninfected control (not recorded which). Sequenced input: whole blood. The chain uses TRBV7-2 and TRBJ1-6; 7 bases map to TRBD1. CDR3 protein: CASSFPGQRLALHF. CDR3 DNA sequence: TGTGCCAGCAGCTTTCCGGGACAGCGTTTGGCCCTCCACTTT.